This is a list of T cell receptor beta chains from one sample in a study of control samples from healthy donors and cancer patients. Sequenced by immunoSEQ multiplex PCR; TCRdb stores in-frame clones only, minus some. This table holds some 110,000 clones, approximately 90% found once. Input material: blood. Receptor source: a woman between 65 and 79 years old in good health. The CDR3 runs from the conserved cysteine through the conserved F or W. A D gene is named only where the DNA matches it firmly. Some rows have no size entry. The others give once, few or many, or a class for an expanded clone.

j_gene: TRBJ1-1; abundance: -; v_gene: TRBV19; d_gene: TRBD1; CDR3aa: CASSFLTGNGIVTEAFF
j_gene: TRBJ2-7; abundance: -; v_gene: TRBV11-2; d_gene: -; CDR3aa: CASDLGAKGSYEQYF
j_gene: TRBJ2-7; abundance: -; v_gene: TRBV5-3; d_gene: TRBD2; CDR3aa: CARPSSGDRRSYEQYF
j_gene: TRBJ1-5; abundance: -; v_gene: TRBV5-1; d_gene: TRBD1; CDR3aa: CASSPTGLQPQHF
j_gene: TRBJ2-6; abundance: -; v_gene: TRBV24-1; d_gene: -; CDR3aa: CATSDSSSGANVLTF
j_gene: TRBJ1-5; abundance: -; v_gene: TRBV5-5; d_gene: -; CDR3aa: CASSHGGAPQPQHF
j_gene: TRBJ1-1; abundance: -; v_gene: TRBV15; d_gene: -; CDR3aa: CATQLEAWMNTEAFF
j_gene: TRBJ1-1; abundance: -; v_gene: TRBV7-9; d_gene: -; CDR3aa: CASSASREAFF
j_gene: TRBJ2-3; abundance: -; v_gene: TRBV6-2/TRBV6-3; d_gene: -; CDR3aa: CASSSPTRRTQYF
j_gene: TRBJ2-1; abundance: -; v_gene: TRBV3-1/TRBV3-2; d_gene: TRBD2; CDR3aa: CASSQFLLAGRDEQFF
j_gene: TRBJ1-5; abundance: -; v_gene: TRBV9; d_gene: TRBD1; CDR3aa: CASSEQGGDQPQHF
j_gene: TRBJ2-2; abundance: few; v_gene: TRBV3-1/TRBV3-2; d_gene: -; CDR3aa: CASSMDGSLYTNTGELFF
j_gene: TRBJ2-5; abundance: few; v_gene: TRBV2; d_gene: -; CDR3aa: CASQKVYQETQYF
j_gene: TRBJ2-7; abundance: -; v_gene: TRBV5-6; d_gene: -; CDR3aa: CASSLLEEQYF
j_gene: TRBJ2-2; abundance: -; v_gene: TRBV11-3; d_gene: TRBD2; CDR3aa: CASSRGGLDTGELFF
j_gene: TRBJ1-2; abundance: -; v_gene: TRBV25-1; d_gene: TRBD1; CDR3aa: CASSDRWGQRNGYTF
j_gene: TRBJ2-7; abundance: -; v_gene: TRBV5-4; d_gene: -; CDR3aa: CASSGSGVGYEQYF
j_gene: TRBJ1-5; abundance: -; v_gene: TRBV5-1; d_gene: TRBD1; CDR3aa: CASSRDRSNQPQHF
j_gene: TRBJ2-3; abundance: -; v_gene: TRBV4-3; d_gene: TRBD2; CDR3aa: CASSQRGNTDTQYF
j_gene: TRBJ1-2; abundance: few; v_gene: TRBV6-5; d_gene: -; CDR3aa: CASRLGGGYGYTF
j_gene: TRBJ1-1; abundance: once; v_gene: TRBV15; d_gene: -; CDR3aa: CATSRGRVNTEAFF
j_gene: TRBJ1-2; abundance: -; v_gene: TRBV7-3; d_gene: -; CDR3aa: CASSTTANYGYTF
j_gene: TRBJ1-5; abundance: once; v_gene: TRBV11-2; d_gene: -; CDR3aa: CASSRGGGGGAQHF
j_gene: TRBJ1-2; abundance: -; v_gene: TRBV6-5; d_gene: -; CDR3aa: CASRSGYSDGYTF
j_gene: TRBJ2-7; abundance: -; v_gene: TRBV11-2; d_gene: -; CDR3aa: CASSLGFRDYEQYF
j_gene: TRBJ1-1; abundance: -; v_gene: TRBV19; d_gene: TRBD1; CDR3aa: CASTMGQGHTEAFF
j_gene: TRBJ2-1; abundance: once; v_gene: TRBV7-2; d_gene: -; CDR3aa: CASSFAYNEQFF
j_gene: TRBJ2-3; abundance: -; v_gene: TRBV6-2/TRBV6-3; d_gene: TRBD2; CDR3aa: CASSPGLGGSDTQYF
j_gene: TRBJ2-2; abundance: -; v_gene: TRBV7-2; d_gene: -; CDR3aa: CASSPLGPGELFF
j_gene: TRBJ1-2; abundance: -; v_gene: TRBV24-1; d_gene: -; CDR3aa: CATSDTASYGYTF
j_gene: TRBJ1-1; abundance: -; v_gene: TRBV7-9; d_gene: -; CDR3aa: CASSPKGEEAEAFF
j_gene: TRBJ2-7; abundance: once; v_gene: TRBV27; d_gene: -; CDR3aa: CASSLTVDFAPYEQYF
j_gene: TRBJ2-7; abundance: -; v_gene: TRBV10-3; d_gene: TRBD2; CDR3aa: CAIRTGTNSYEQYF
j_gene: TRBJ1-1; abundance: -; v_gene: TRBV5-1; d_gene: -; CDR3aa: CASSLTRDTEAFF
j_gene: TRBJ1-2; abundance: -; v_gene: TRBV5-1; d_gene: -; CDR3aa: CASSTRGFYYGYTF
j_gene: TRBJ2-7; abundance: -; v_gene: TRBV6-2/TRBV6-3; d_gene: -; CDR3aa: CASSYGEYYEQYF
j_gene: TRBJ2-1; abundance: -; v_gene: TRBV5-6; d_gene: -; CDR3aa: CASSFRPSGRSYNEQFF
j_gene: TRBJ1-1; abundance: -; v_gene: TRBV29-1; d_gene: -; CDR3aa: CSVEDQVSGAFF
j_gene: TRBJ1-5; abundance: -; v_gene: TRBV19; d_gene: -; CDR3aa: CASSIGLRVGQPQHF
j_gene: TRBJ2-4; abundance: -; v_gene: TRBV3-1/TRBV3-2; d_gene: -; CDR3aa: CASSQENDPPKNIQYF
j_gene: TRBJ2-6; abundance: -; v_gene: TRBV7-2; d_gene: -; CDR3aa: CASSLDVGKGANVLTF
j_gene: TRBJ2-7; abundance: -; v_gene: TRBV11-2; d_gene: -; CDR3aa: CASSFVYYEQYF
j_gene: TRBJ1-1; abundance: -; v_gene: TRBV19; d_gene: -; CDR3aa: CATSQMNTEAFF
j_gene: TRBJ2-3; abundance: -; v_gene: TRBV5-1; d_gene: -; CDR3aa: CASSLERLGTDTQYF
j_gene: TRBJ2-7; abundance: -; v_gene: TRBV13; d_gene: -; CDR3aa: CASSSGPDSPYEQYF
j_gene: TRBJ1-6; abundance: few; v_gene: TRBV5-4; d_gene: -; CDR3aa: CASSQGWENSPLHF